Below, one TCR beta chain is given with its context. Its antigen is unknown. This record belongs to a study of OX40 agonist ivuxolimab in advanced cancers. Study-level background: A history of anti-PD-1, anti-PD-L1 or anti-CTLA-4 therapy was acceptable, and 40% to 45% had some.

Overall study results and limits: Among the nonresponders, some also had low normalized T-cell clonal expansion.

This CDR3 is 14 amino acids long. V was clipped by 3 bases and J by 4 bases, with 11 bases between them. Sequencing used immunoSEQ multiplex PCR; TCRdb keeps in-frame clones, though not all of them. The sample holds some 110,000 clones; just under 95% are singletons and the top ten take around 0.15%. The sample was CD4+ or CD8+ T cells sorted from blood, taken in a trial of the OX40 agonist ivuxolimab. The sequence was obtained from an adult with an advanced solid tumor such as melanoma, head and neck, liver or kidney cancer. The chain uses TRBV5-3 and TRBJ2-1; D remains unclear. TRBV5-3 carries the ORF label, with uncertain function. The CDR3 nucleotides are TGTGCCAGAAGCTCACCCACTTATTACAATGAGCAGTTCTTC. Protein sequence: CARSSPTYYNEQFF.